The next 15 T cell receptor beta chains were all read from a single sample in a study of cytomegalovirus exposure and HLA in healthy donors. The primer mix had 60 Vbeta and 13 Jbeta primers. Repertoires were generated with immunoSEQ multiplex PCR, while TCRdb's copy carries only in-frame clones and drops some. Its listing shows about 120,000 clones. Sequencing was carried out using PBMCs. These receptors all stem from a woman in her thirties or forties in good health and CMV-seropositive.

The genes are TRBV4-1 and TRBJ1-1; D uncertain. Germline V gene sequence: CDR1 MGHRA, CDR2 YSYEKL. The germline V and J ends were trimmed by 0 bases and 4 bases, with 12 bases remaining between them. This CDR3 comprises 15 residues. The CDR3 DNA is TGCGCCAGCAGCCAAGATCTGTCATCGGGCACTGAAGCTTTCTTT. Translating gives CASSQDLSSGTEAFF.

The V call is TRBV27, the J call TRBJ2-7, with 8 bases fitting TRBD1. CDR1 and CDR2 from the germline V gene are MNHEY and SMNVEV (reference sequence). V dropped 4 bases and J dropped 4; count of bases not matched to a gene: 3. CDR3 length: 13 residues. CDR3 region: CASSYRTGYEQYF. The CDR3 bases are TGTGCCAGCAGTTACCGGACAGGGTACGAGCAGTACTTC.

The rearrangement uses TRBV2 and TRBJ2-1; 7 bases are shared with TRBD1. The V gene end was trimmed by 3 bases and the J gene end by 6 bases; junction bases not matched to a gene: 8. There are 15 residues in the CDR3. Germline lookup yields CDR1 SNHLY and CDR2 FYNNEI. This CDR3 reads CASSEPRGLTNEQFF. CDR3 bases: TGTGCCAGCAGTGAGCCCAGGGGGTTGACCAATGAGCAGTTCTTC.

The V call is TRBV6-5, the J call TRBJ2-7; 12 nucleotides match TRBD2. The CDR3 extends over 15 amino acids. The V gene's germline CDR1 is MNHEY and CDR2 SVGAGI. The V and J ends lost 4 bases and 5 bases, in that order; junction bases with no gene match: 6. In nucleotides, the CDR3 is TGTGCCAGCAGTTTCTTGACTAGCGGGAGTAACGAGCAGTACTTC. Its translation: CASSFLTSGSNEQYF.

In DNA form, the CDR3 reads TGTGCCAGCAGCCTTGGACTAGCGGGAGGTCTAGATACGCAGTATTTT. Residues: CASSLGLAGGLDTQYF. The chain carries TRBV7-6 and TRBJ2-3; 14 bases agree with TRBD2. Germline V CDR1 and CDR2: SGHVS, FNYEAQ. CDR3 length: 16 amino acids. V lost 5 bases, J lost 5 bases, and 6 bases stayed unmatched.

The chain carries TRBV5-1 and TRBJ2-2; D perhaps matches TRBD2 (6 bases). The germline gives CDR1 SGHRS, CDR2 YFSETQ. Trimming removed 4 bases at V and 1 base at J, with 11 bases between. The CDR3 is made up of 15 amino acids. For the CDR3, the DNA is TGCGCCAGCAGCAGCCGGGACTGGAACACCGGGGAGCTGTTTTTT. Protein product: CASSSRDWNTGELFF.

This chain links TRBV4-1 with TRBJ1-4, with D perhaps matching TRBD1 (5 bases). Trimming left V 0 bases short and J 0 bases short, with 14 bases between. The CDR3 totals 18 residues. CDR1 is MGHRA and CDR2 is YSYEKL in the germline V gene. CDR3 amino acids: CASSQETVGPSTNEKLFF. DNA of the CDR3: TGCGCCAGCAGCCAAGAAACTGTGGGGCCATCAACTAATGAAAAACTGTTTTTT.

This chain links TRBV28 with TRBJ2-7, with TRBD2 matching over 9 bases. J was trimmed by 0 bases and V by 7 bases; bases with no gene match: 16. This CDR3 comprises 18 residues. Germline CDR1 reads MDHEN; CDR2 reads SYDVKM. CDR3 DNA: TGTGCCAGCATTCCCCGGGTCCCGACTAGCGGACCCTCCTACGAGCAGTACTTC. As protein: CASIPRVPTSGPSYEQYF.

This chain connects TRBV5-8 to TRBJ1-2, with 7 bases lining up with TRBD1. With 4 bases clipped from V and 0 bases from J, the junction kept 9 bases outside the gene matches. Germline values: CDR1 SGHTS, CDR2 YDEGEE. CDR3 length: 16 amino acids. The CDR3 coding sequence is TGTGCCAGCAGCCCCCGGACAGGACAAGCTAACTATGGCTACACCTTC. Protein: CASSPRTGQANYGYTF.

Of note for this clone: The junction departs from the called germline gene at one end, perhaps through a read error. Different DNA sequences within this sample yield the same CDR3. This chain joins TRBV5-5 and TRBJ1-4; D is undetermined. CDR3 length: 16 residues. Germline CDR1 is SGHKS and CDR2 is YYEKEE (reference sequence). The CDR3 loop is CASSFVPDATNEKLFF. The CDR3 DNA is TGCGCCAGCAGCTTTGTGCCAGATGCAACTAATGAAAAACTGTTTTTT.

The V gene is TRBV7-8, the J gene TRBJ2-2; D uncertain. This CDR3 region has 16 residues. Germline CDR1 SGHVS, CDR2 FQNEAQ. The V end was cut by 0 bases, the J end by 0 bases, with 8 bases between. The CDR3 DNA reads TGTGCCAGCAGCTTAGCGCCGGGTGCGAACACCGGGGAGCTGTTTTTT. This sequence encodes CASSLAPGANTGELFF.

This CDR3 reads CASSSAPSGETYF. DNA of the CDR3: TGTGCCAGCAGCTCCGCTCCTAGCGGCGAGACGTACTTC. V usage is TRBV7-7 and J usage is TRBJ2-7; 7 bases fit TRBD2. Germline V gene sequence: CDR1 SSHAT, CDR2 FNYEAQ (reference sequence). V lost 4 bases to trimming and J lost 12 bases; unmatched junction nucleotides: 12. The CDR3 contains 13 residues.

The J gene is TRBJ1-4, the V gene TRBV2, with TRBD1 matching 8 bases. Trimming cost V 6 bases and J 16 bases; bases outside gene matches: 10. This CDR3 comprises 12 residues. Germline V gene lookup returns CDR1 SNHLY and CDR2 FYNNEI. CDR3 nucleotides: TGTGCCAGCAGCCTTCCAGGACAGGGAAGGTTTTTT. This translates into CASSLPGQGRFF.

This sequence joins TRBV30 and TRBJ1-2; D call uncertain. The V end lost 0 bases, the J end lost 6 bases, and 11 bases lay between the germline ends. This CDR3 contains 13 residues. The germline CDR1 and CDR2 sequences are GTSNPN and SVGIG (reference sequence). The CDR3 here is CAWSVVGRNGYTF. The CDR3 DNA sequence: TGTGCCTGGAGTGTTGTAGGGAGAAATGGCTACACCTTC.

V usage is TRBV29-1 and J usage is TRBJ2-3, with D possibly being TRBD2 (6 bases). The germline CDR1 and CDR2 sequences are SQVTM and ANQGSEA. This CDR3 contains 13 residues. V gave up 7 bases and J gave up 1 base, with 12 bases separating them. CDR3 coding DNA: TGCAGCGCCGCCCCGGGAGGCACAGATACGCAGTATTTT. It yields the protein CSAAPGGTDTQYF.